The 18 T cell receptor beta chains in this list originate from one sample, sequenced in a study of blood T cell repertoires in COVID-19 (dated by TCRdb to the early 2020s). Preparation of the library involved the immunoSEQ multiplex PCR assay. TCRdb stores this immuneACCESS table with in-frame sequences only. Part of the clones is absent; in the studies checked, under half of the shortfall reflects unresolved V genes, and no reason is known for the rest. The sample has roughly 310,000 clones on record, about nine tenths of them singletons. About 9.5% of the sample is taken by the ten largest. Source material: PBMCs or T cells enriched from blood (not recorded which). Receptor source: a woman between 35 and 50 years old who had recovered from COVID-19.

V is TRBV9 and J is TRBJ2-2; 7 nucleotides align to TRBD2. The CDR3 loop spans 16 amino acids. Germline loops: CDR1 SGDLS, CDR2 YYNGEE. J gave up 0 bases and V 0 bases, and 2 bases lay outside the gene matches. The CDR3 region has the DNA TGTGCCAGCAGCGTAGCGGGGGGATCGAACACCGGGGAGCTGTTTTTT. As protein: CASSVAGGSNTGELFF.

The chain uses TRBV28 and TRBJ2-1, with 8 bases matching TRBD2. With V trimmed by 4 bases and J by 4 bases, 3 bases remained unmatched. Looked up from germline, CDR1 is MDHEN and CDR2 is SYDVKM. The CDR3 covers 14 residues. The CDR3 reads CASSSQRGYNEQFF. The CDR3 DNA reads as TGTGCCAGCAGTTCCCAGCGGGGGTACAATGAGCAGTTCTTC.

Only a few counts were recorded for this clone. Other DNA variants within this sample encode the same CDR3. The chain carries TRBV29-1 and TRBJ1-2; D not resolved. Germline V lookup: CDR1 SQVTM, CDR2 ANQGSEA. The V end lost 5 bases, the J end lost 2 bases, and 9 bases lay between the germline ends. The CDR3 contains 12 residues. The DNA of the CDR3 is TGCAGCGTTTCGGGAGGGAACTATGGCTACACCTTC. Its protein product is CSVSGGNYGYTF.

The CDR3 DNA sequence: TGTGCCAGCAGCCCCCGCCGGGGGAACTATGGCTACACCTTC. It is translated as CASSPRRGNYGYTF. The J gene is TRBJ1-2, the V gene TRBV7-2, with D possibly TRBD1 on 5 matching bases. Germline loops: CDR1 SGHTA, CDR2 FQGNSA. Trimming shortened V by 5 bases and J by 2 bases, and 12 bases separated the two germline ends. This CDR3 is built from 14 residues.

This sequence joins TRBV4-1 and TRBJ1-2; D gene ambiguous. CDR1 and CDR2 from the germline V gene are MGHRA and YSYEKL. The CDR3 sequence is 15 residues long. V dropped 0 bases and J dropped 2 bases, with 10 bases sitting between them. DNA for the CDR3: TGCGCCAGCAGCCAAGATTGGGCAGGCAACTATGGCTACACCTTC. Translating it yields CASSQDWAGNYGYTF.

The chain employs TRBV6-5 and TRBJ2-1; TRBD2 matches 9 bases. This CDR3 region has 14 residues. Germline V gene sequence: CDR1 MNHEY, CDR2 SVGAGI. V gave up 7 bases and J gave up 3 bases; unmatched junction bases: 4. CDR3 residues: CASTAGGGYNEQFF. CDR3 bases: TGTGCCAGCACCGCGGGGGGGGGCTACAATGAGCAGTTCTTC.

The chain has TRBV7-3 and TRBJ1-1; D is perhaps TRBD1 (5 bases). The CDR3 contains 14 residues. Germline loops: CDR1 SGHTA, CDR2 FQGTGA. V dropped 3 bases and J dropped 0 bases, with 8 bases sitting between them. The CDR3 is CASSLTDMNTEAFF. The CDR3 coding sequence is TGTGCCAGCAGCTTGACAGATATGAACACTGAAGCTTTCTTT.

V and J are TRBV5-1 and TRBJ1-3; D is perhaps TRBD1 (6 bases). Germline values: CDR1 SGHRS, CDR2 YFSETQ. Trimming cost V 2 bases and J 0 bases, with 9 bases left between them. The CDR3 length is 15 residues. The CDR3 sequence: CASSFGDNSGNTIYF. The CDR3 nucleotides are TGCGCCAGCAGCTTTGGGGACAACTCTGGAAACACCATATATTTT.

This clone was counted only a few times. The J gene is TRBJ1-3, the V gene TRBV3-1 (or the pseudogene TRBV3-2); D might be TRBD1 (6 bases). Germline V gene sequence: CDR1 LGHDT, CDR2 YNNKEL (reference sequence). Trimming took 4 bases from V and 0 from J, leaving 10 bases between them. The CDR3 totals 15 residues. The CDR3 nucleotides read TGTGCCAGCAGCCCGGGACAACTCTCTGGAAACACCATATATTTT. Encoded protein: CASSPGQLSGNTIYF.

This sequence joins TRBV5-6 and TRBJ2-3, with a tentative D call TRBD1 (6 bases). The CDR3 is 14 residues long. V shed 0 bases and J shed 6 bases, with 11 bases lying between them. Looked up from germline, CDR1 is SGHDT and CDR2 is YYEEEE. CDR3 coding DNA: TGTGCCAGCAGCTTGGCAGGGCAGGGGGATACGCAGTATTTT. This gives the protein CASSLAGQGDTQYF.

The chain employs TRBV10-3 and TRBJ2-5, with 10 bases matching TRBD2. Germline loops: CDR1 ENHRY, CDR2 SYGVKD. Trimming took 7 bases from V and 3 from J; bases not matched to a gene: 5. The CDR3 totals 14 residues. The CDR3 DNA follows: TGTGCCATCAAAGGGCTAGCGGGGGAAGAGACCCAGTACTTC. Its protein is CAIKGLAGEETQYF.

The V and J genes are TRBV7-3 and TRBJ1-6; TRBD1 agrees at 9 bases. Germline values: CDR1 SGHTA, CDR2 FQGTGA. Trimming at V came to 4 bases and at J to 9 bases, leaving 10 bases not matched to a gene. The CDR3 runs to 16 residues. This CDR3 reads CASSSQGASGGSPLHF. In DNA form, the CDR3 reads TGTGCCAGCAGCTCACAGGGGGCTTCAGGAGGTTCACCCCTCCACTTT.

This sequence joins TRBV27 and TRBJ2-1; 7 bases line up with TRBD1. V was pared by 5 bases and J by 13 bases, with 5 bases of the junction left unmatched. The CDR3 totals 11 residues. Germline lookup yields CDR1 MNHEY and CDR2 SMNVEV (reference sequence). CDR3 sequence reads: CASSLGTEQFF. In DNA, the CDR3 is TGTGCCAGCAGTCTCGGGACAGAACAGTTCTTC.

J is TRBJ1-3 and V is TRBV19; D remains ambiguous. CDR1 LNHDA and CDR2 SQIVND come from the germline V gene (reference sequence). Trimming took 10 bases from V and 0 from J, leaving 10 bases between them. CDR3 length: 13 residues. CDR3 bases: TGTGCCACCTCGGAGGTCTCTGGAAACACCATATATTTT. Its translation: CATSEVSGNTIYF.

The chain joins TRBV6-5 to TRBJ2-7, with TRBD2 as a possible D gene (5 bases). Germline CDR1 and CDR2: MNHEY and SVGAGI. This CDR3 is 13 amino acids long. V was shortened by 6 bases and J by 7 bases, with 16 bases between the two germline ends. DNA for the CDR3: TGTGCCAGCAGCCCCCGCGAGGGATGGGAGCAGTACTTC. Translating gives CASSPREGWEQYF.

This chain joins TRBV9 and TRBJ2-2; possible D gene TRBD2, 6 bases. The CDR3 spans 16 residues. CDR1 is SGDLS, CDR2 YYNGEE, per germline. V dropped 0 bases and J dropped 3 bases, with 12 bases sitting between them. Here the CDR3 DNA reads TGTGCCAGCAGCGTAGGACCCGGGAGCGACACCGGGGAGCTGTTTTTT. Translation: CASSVGPGSDTGELFF.

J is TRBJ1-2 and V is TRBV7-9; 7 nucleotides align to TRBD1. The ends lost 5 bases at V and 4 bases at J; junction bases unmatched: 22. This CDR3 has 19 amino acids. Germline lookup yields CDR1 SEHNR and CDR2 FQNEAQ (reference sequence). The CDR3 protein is CASSKLGTDLLFSIYGYTF. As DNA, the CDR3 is TGTGCCAGCAGCAAACTGGGGACAGACCTCCTCTTTTCTATCTATGGCTACACCTTC.

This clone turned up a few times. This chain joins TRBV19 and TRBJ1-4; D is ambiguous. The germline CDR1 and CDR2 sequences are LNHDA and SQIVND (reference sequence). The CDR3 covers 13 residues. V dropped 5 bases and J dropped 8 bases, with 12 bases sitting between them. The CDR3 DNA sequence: TGTGCCAGTAGTCCAGTGTCGCGGGAAAAACTGTTTTTT. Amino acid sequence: CASSPVSREKLFF.